This note documents a single T cell receptor beta chain sequence. The target antigen is unknown. The sample is drawn from a study of blood T cells in healthy people across ages. Study-level points and caveats: Changes seen in expanded clonotypes were possibly confounded by donor CMV status left unknown.

In each sample, at least 6 million PBMCs were isolated. Trimming stripped 5 bases from V and 6 bases from J, with 17 bases between. The CDR3 is 14 amino acids. Together with a sample-barcoded 5' primer, a J-beta primer mix was included in a second PCR lasting about 6 to 11 cycles. TCRdb reanalysed the 5' RACE reads using MiXCR and keeps one entry per CDR3 protein. The sample has about 1.4 million distinct CDR3 sequences; 45% to 70% are singletons. The rearrangement uses TRBV12-3 or TRBV12-4 and TRBJ2-7, with a weak D call TRBD2 (6 bases). Input material: blood. The clonotype was recovered from a man aged 18 to 35 in good health. The CDR3 DNA follows: TGTGCCAGCAGTCCCGACGGGGGAGTAGGCGAGCAGTACTTC. It codes for CASSPDGGVGEQYF.